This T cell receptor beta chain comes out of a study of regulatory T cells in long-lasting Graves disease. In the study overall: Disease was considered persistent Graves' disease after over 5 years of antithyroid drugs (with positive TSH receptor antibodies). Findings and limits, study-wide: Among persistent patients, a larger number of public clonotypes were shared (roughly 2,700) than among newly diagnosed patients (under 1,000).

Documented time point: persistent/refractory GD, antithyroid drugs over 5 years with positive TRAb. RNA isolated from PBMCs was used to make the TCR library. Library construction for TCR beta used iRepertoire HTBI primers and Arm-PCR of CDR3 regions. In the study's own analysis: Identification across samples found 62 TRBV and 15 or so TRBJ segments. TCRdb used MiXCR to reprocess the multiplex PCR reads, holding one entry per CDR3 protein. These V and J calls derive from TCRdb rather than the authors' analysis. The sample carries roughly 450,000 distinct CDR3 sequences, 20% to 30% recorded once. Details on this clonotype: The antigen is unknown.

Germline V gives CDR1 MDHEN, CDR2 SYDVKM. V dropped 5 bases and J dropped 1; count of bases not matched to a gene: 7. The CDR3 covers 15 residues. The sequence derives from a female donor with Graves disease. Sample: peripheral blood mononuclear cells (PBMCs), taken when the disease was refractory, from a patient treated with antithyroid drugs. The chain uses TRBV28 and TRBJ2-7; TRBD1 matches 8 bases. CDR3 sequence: CASSPSGTGSYEQYF. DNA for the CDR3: TGTGCCAGCAGTCCTTCGGGGACAGGTTCCTACGAGCAGTACTTC.